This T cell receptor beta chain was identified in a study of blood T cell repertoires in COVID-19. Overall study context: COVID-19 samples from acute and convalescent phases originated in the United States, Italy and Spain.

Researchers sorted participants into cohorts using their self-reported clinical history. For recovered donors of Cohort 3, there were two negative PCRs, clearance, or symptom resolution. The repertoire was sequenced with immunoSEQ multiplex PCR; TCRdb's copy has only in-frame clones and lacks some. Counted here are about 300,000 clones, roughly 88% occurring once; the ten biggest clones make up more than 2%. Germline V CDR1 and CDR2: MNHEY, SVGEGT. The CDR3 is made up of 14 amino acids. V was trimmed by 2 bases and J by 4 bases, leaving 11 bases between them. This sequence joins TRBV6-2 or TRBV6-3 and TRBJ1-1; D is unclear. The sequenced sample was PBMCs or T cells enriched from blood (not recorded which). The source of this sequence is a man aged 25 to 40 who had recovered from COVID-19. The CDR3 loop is CASSYQAAGTEAFF. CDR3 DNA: TGTGCCAGCAGTTACCAGGCGGCGGGCACTGAAGCTTTCTTT.